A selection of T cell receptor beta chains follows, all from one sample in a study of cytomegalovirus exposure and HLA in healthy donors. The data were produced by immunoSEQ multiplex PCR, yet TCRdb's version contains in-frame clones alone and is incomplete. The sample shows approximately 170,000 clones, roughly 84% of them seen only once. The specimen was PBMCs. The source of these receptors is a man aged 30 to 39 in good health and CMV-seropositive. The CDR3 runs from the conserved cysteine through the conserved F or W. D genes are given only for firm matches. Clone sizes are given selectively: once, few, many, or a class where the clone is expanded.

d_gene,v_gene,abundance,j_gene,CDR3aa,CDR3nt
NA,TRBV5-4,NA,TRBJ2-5,CASSLGGSGGETQYF,TGTGCCAGCAGCTTGGGCGGTAGCGGAGGAGAGACCCAGTACTTC
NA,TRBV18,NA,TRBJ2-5,CASSPIQETQYF,TGTGCCAGCTCACCTATTCAAGAGACCCAGTACTTC
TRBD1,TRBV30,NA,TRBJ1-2,CAWSSDRVNYGYTF,TGTGCCTGGAGTTCGGACAGGGTTAACTATGGCTACACCTTC
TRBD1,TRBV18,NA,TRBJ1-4,CASLRQGPNEKLFF,TGTGCCAGCCTGCGACAGGGACCTAATGAAAAACTGTTTTTT
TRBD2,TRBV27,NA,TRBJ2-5,CASSPIAGGRQETQYF,TGTGCCAGCAGTCCCATAGCGGGAGGGCGCCAAGAGACCCAGTACTTC
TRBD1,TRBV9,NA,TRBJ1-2,CASSVRTDRGKDGYTF,TGTGCCAGCAGCGTACGAACTGACAGGGGGAAGGATGGCTACACCTTC
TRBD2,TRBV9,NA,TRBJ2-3,CASSEPRGGRAPTSTDTQYF,TGTGCCAGCAGCGAGCCCCGAGGCGGGAGGGCCCCTACTAGCACAGATACGCAGTATTTT
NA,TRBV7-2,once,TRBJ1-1,CASSFGAQNTEAFF,TGTGCCAGCAGCTTCGGAGCGCAGAACACTGAAGCTTTCTTT
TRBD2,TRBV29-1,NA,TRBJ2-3,CSVKGLDTSTDTQYF,TGCAGCGTTAAAGGACTAGACACTAGCACAGATACGCAGTATTTT
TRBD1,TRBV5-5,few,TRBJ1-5,CASSLETGGQPQHF,TGTGCCAGCAGCTTGGAGACAGGGGGTCAGCCCCAGCATTTT
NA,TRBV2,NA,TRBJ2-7,CASNRSPEPYEQYF,TGTGCCAGCAATAGGAGTCCGGAACCCTACGAGCAGTACTTC
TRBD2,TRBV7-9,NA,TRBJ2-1,CSSSLVAGGDEQFF,TGTTCCAGCAGCTTAGTAGCGGGAGGCGATGAGCAGTTCTTC
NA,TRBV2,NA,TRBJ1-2,CASRAWTVGYTF,TGTGCCAGCAGGGCCTGGACAGTTGGCTACACCTTC
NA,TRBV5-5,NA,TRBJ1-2,CASSLDPANYGYTF,TGTGCCAGCAGCTTGGATCCAGCTAACTATGGCTACACCTTC
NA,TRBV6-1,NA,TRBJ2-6,CASLSGANVLTF,TGTGCCAGCCTTTCTGGGGCCAACGTCCTGACTTTC
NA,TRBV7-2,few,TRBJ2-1,CASSLEGLGLVVF,TGTGCCAGCAGCTTGGAGGGACTTGGGTTAGTGGTCTTC
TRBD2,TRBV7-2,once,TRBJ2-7,CASSQASGMSSYEQYF,TGTGCCAGCAGCCAAGCTAGCGGGATGAGCTCCTACGAGCAGTACTTC
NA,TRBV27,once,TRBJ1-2,CASSLQGNYGYTF,TGTGCCAGCAGTTTACAGGGGAACTATGGCTACACCTTC